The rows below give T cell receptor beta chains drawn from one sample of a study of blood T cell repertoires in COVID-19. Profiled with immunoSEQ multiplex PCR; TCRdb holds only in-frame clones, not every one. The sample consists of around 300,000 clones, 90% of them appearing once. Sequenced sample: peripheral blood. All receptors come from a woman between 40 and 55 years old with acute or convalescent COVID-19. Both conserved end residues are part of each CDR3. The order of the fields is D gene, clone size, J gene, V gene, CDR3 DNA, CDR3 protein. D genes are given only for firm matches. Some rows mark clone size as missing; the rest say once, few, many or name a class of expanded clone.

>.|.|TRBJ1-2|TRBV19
TGTGCCAGTAGTATAGATTGGACAGCTTATGGCTACACCTTC
CASSIDWTAYGYTF
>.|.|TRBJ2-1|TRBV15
TGTGCCACCAGCGGCAGAGCGGCTTGGGATGAGCAGTTCTTC
CATSGRAAWDEQFF
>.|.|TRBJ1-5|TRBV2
TGTGCCAGCAGTGACGGGACACTTAGCAATCAGCCCCAGCATTTT
CASSDGTLSNQPQHF
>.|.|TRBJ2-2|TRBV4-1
TGCGCCAGCAGCCAAGACAGGGAGGAGAACACCGGGGAGCTGTTTTTT
CASSQDREENTGELFF
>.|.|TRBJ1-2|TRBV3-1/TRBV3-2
TGTGCCAGCAGCCAGGGCGCATACTATGGCTACACCTTC
CASSQGAYYGYTF
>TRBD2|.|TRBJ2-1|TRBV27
TGTGCCAGCAGAACCATCGGACTAGCGGGGGCCTTCTCCTACAATGAGCAGTTCTTC
CASRTIGLAGAFSYNEQFF
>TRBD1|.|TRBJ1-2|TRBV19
TGTGCCAGTAGTGTACAGGGGGCTGGCTATGGCTACACCTTC
CASSVQGAGYGYTF
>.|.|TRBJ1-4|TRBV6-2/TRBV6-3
TGTGCCAGCAGTACCGACGAGGTTGAAAAACTGTTTTTT
CASSTDEVEKLFF
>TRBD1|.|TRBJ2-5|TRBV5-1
TGCGCCAGCAGCTTGGCCGGGGCAGGGGGCGCCGAGACCCAGTACTTC
CASSLAGAGGAETQYF
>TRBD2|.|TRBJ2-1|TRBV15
TGTGCCACCAGCAGAGATTCAGCGGGGGCCTACAATGAGCAGTTCTTC
CATSRDSAGAYNEQFF
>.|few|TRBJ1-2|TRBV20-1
TGCAGTGCTGGCGGGAATGGCTACACCTTC
CSAGGNGYTF
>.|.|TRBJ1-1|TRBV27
TGTGCCAGCAGTTTATCGTGGGGGGTTACTGAAGCTTTCTTT
CASSLSWGVTEAFF
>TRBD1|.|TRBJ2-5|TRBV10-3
TGTGCCATCAGGGGTCAACGGACAGGGGTAGAGACCCAGTACTTC
CAIRGQRTGVETQYF
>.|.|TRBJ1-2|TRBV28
TGTGCCAGCAGGGAAGGGGTGGGCTATGGCTACACCTTC
CASREGVGYGYTF
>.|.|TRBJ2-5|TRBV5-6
TGTGCCAGCAGCTTGCGCGGGGAGACCCAGTACTTC
CASSLRGETQYF
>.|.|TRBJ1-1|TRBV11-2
TGTGCCAGCAGCTGGAGTTTGAACACTGAAGCTTTCTTT
CASSWSLNTEAFF
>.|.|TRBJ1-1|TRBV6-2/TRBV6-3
TGTGCCAGCAGTTACGACAGCCCTGAAGCTTTCTTT
CASSYDSPEAFF
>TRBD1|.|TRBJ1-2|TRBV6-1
TGTGCCAGCAGTGCCCAACCCCGTGCAGGGGGCGGATATGGCTACACCTTC
CASSAQPRAGGGYGYTF
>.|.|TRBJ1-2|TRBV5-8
TGTGCCAGCAGCCTCAGCGCCAACTATGGCTACACCTTC
CASSLSANYGYTF
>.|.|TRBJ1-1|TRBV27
TGTGCCAGCAGTACCAGCAGGGTCGGTGGGACTGAAGCTTTCTTT
CASSTSRVGGTEAFF
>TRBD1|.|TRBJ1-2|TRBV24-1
TGTGCCACCAGTGAATCCGGGACAGGGTATTCTGGCTACACCTTC
CATSESGTGYSGYTF
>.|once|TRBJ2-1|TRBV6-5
TGTGCCAGCAGTTTCAGGGCGGCGGACAATGAGCAGTTCTTC
CASSFRAADNEQFF
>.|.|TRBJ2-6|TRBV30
TGTGCCTGGGGCATAGGGGTCTCTGGGGCCAACGTCCTGACTTTC
CAWGIGVSGANVLTF
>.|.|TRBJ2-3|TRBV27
TGTGCCAGCAGTTTAACCCAGGGAGGTGGGACAGATACGCAGTATTTT
CASSLTQGGGTDTQYF
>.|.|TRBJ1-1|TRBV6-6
TGTGCCAGCAGTTACGAGGGAGGGGCCACTGAAGCTTTCTTT
CASSYEGGATEAFF
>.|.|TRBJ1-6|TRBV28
TGTGCCAGCAGTTTACTTGACAGTCCCCCCCACTTT
CASSLLDSPPHF
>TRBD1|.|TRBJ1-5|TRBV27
TGTGCCAGCAGTTTATCAGCCAGGGGGAGTTTAAGGGCTATACCCCAGCATTTT
CASSLSARGSLRAIPQHF
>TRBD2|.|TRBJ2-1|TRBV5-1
TGCGCCAGCAGCCCCCTTCCTAGCGGGGGGGCCAGAAATGAGCAGTTCTTC
CASSPLPSGGARNEQFF
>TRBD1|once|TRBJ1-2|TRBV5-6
TGTGCCAGCAGTTTGTCGGGACAGGGGCCGCATTTCTATGGCTACACCTTC
CASSLSGQGPHFYGYTF
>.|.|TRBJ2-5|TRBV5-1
TGCGCCAGCAGCGTGCGGACAGAGGGGACCCAGTACTTC
CASSVRTEGTQYF
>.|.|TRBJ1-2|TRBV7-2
TGTGCCAGCAGCCTAAAAGGGCAGGGTAACTATGGCTACACCTTC
CASSLKGQGNYGYTF
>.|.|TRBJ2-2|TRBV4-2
TGTGCCAGCAGTCAGACAGAGAACACCGGGGAGCTGTTTTTT
CASSQTENTGELFF
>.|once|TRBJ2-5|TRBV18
TGTGCCAGCTCACCACGAGTCCGACAAGAGACCCAGTACTTC
CASSPRVRQETQYF
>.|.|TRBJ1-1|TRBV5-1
TGCGCCAGCAGCTTGAGTATCGACAGGAGGAACACTGAAGCTTTCTTT
CASSLSIDRRNTEAFF
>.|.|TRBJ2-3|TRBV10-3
TGTGCCATCAGTGACGGTGCCACAGATACGCAGTATTTT
CAISDGATDTQYF
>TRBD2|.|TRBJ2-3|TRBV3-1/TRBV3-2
TGTGCCAGCAGCCAAAATAGCGGGGGCACAGATACGCAGTATTTT
CASSQNSGGTDTQYF
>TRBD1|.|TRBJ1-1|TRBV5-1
TGCGCCAGCAGTCGGGACAGGCAAGAAGCTTTCTTT
CASSRDRQEAFF
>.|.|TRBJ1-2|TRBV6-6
TGTGCCAGCAGTTACAAAATGAGTCCCTCTGGCTACACCTTC
CASSYKMSPSGYTF
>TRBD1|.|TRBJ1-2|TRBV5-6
TGTGCCAGCAGCGGGACAGTAGGATACACCTTC
CASSGTVGYTF
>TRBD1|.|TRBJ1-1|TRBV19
TGTGCCAGTAGTGCCGAACAGGGGACAATGAACACTGAAGCTTTCTTT
CASSAEQGTMNTEAFF
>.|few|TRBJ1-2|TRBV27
TGTGCCAGCAGTTTAAGGGGGTGGGAGGGCATCTATGGCTACACCTTC
CASSLRGWEGIYGYTF
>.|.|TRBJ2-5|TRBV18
TGTGCCAGCTCACCACCCGACAGGCGAGAGACCCAGTACTTC
CASSPPDRRETQYF
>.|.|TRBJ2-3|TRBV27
TGTGCCAGCAGTTTAGGCCGGGGTACAGATACGCAGTATTTT
CASSLGRGTDTQYF
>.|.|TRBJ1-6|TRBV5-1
TGCGCCAGCAGCTTGGACAGCTCCTATAATTCACCCCTCCACTTT
CASSLDSSYNSPLHF
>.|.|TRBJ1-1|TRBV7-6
TGTGCCAGCAGCCGATTGGTTGCGGGGTCGACTGAAGCTTTCTTT
CASSRLVAGSTEAFF
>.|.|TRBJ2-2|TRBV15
TGTGCCACCAGCAAAGAGGTCGGGGGAGTGTACACCGGGGAGCTGTTTTTT
CATSKEVGGVYTGELFF
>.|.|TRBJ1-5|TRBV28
TGTGCCAGCAGTTTAGCAGGGCGAATGGATCAGCCCCAGCATTTT
CASSLAGRMDQPQHF
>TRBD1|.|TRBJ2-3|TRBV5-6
TGTGCCAGCAGCTTTCTAAGGGGGCTGAATAGGTATACGCAGTATTTT
CASSFLRGLNRYTQYF
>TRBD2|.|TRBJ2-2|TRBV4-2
TGTGCCAGCAGCCCCTCACTAGCGGGGGAAAACACCGGGGAGCTGTTTTTT
CASSPSLAGENTGELFF
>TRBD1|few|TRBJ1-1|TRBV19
TGTGCCAGTAGTATCAATGCGGCAGGGGGCAGGATTCGGCAAGCTTTCTTT
CASSINAAGGRIRQAFF
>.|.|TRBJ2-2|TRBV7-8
TGTGCCAGCAGCTACCAGGGGTGGGGCGGGGAGCTGTTTTTT
CASSYQGWGGELFF
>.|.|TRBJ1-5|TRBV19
TGTGCCAGTAGACCGGACATTAGCAATCAGCCCCAGCATTTT
CASRPDISNQPQHF
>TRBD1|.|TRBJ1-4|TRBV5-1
TGCGCCAGCAGCCTCCGACAGGGGGATTACGAAAAACTGTTTTTT
CASSLRQGDYEKLFF